This T cell receptor beta chain was sequenced during a study of graft-versus-host responses after intestinal transplantation. Remarks on this clone: Its antigen remains unknown.

Profiled with immunoSEQ multiplex PCR; TCRdb holds only in-frame clones, not every one. The sample carries about 71,000 clones, less than 95% recorded once. V gave up 6 bases and J gave up 10 bases, with 21 bases separating them. Germline V gene data show CDR1 as SNHLY and CDR2 as FYNNEI. CDR3 length: 14 amino acids. This chain uses TRBV2 with TRBJ1-1; maybe TRBD1 (6 bases). The material sequenced was unstimulated CD8+ T cells sorted from spleen or lymph node cells, taken before intestinal transplant. The origin of this receptor is a human donor who received an intestinal transplant. CDR3 protein: CASRVWGGHEGAFF. DNA of the CDR3: TGTGCCAGCAGGGTGTGGGGGGGGCACGAGGGAGCTTTCTTT. Full variable domain (remainder filled in from reference TRBV2 and TRBJ1-1): EPEVTQTPSHQVTQMGQEVILRCVPISNHLYFYWYRQILGQKVEFLVSFYNNEISEKSEIFDDQFSVERPDGSNFTLKIRSTKLEDSAMYFCASRVWGGHEGAFFGQGTRLTVV.